The rows below give T cell receptor beta chains drawn from one sample of a study of blood T cell repertoires in COVID-19. Here immunoSEQ multiplex PCR was the method, and the copy in TCRdb shows in-frame clones only, minus some. The repertoire has about 350,000 clones, around 87% of them found once; the top ten carry 5.3%. The specimen sequenced was PBMCs or T cells enriched from blood (not recorded which). Receptor source: a woman aged 25 to 45 who had recovered from COVID-19. Both conserved end residues are part of each CDR3. A D gene is named only where the DNA matches it firmly. Size tells how often a clone was seen (once, few, many) or the class of an expanded clone, and some rows leave it out.

NA,NA,TRBV28,TRBJ1-2,CASSPTAGAFYGYTF,TGTGCCAGCAGCCCCACGGCGGGGGCCTTCTATGGCTACACCTTC
TRBD2,NA,TRBV5-4,TRBJ2-7,CASSNLGGEMYEQYF,TGTGCCAGCAGCAATCTGGGGGGGGAGATGTACGAGCAGTACTTC
TRBD1,NA,TRBV6-9,TRBJ1-5,CASKNPDRAHQPQHF,TGTGCCAGCAAAAACCCGGACAGGGCCCATCAGCCCCAGCATTTT
NA,NA,TRBV29-1,TRBJ1-1,CSALGSPEGTEAFF,TGCAGCGCCCTGGGTTCCCCCGAGGGCACTGAAGCTTTCTTT
TRBD1,once,TRBV4-1,TRBJ1-2,CASSSTDTFRGRVYGYTF,TGCGCCAGCAGCTCAACCGATACGTTCAGGGGGCGCGTCTATGGCTACACCTTC
TRBD1,few,TRBV3-1/TRBV3-2,TRBJ1-1,CASSQVDREGTAFF,TGTGCCAGCAGCCAGGTGGACAGGGAAGGGACGGCTTTCTTT
NA,NA,TRBV19,TRBJ2-2,CASSPLTAVNTGELLF,TGTGCCAGTAGTCCCCTAACGGCCGTAAACACCGGGGAGCTGCTTTTT
NA,NA,TRBV19,TRBJ2-6,CASRWSPSSGANVLTF,TGTGCCAGTAGGTGGAGTCCCTCTTCTGGGGCCAACGTCCTGACTTTC
NA,NA,TRBV19,TRBJ1-2,CASTQIRGGYGYTF,TGTGCCAGTACCCAGATAAGGGGCGGCTATGGCTACACCTTC
NA,NA,TRBV5-1,TRBJ2-7,CASRLSRSGTHYEQYF,TGCGCCAGCAGGCTTTCCCGGTCCGGGACACACTACGAGCAGTACTTC
NA,NA,TRBV30,TRBJ1-1,CAWSAGELGTEAFF,TGTGCCTGGAGTGCAGGGGAATTGGGCACTGAAGCTTTCTTT
TRBD1,NA,TRBV7-9,TRBJ1-6,CASSLGGQETLHF,TGTGCCAGCAGCTTAGGGGGACAGGAAACTCTCCACTTT
NA,NA,TRBV21-1,TRBJ2-7,CATTKDRGHEQYF,TGTGCCACCACCAAGGACAGGGGCCACGAGCAGTACTTC
NA,NA,TRBV6-5,TRBJ2-6,CAVDSSSGANVLTF,TGTGCCGTCGACAGTAGCTCTGGGGCCAACGTCCTGACTTTC
NA,NA,TRBV5-1,TRBJ2-1,CASSLSLNEQFF,TGCGCCAGCAGCCTATCTCTCAATGAGCAGTTCTTC
TRBD1,many,TRBV19,TRBJ1-5,CASSIDWTGYNQPQHF,TGTGCCAGTAGTATAGATTGGACAGGCTATAATCAGCCCCAGCATTTT
TRBD1,NA,TRBV25-1,TRBJ1-2,CASSSWEGTGLDYGYTF,TGTGCCAGCAGTTCATGGGAGGGGACAGGGTTGGACTATGGCTACACCTTC
NA,NA,TRBV19,TRBJ1-2,CATGRDLNYGYTF,TGTGCCACCGGCCGGGACTTGAACTATGGCTACACCTTC
NA,NA,TRBV2,TRBJ1-2,CASSIRDISGYTF,TGTGCCAGCAGCATCCGGGACATAAGCGGCTACACCTTC
NA,NA,TRBV28,TRBJ2-1,CASSLYRDRYNEQFF,TGTGCCAGCAGTTTATACAGGGACCGCTACAATGAGCAGTTCTTC
NA,NA,TRBV5-6,TRBJ2-1,CASSLLGTGDNEQFF,TGTGCCAGCAGCCTGTTAGGAACGGGGGACAATGAGCAGTTCTTC
NA,NA,TRBV9,TRBJ1-2,CASSASGLGGGYGYTF,TGTGCCAGCAGCGCCTCCGGCCTTGGGGGAGGATATGGCTACACCTTC
TRBD1,NA,TRBV5-1,TRBJ2-7,CASSLGPGQVSYEQYF,TGCGCCAGCAGCCTCGGTCCGGGACAGGTCTCCTACGAGCAGTACTTC
NA,NA,TRBV3-1/TRBV3-2,TRBJ2-1,CASSQARSRPYNEQFF,TGTGCCAGCAGCCAAGCGAGGTCTAGACCCTACAATGAGCAGTTCTTC
NA,NA,TRBV9,TRBJ2-3,CASSVETGTDTQYF,TGTGCCAGCAGCGTAGAGACTGGCACAGATACGCAGTATTTT
NA,once,TRBV14,TRBJ2-5,CATSRQTQETQYF,TGTGCCACCTCGAGGCAGACCCAAGAGACCCAGTACTTC
NA,NA,TRBV21-1,TRBJ1-2,CASSKAQGQAFYGYTF,TGTGCCAGCAGCAAAGCTCAAGGACAGGCTTTCTATGGCTACACCTTC
NA,NA,TRBV7-2,TRBJ1-5,CASSFREQPQHF,TGTGCCAGCAGCTTTCGGGAGCAGCCCCAGCATTTT
NA,NA,TRBV11-2,TRBJ1-1,CASSFLFSEAFF,TGTGCCAGCAGCTTTCTGTTTTCGGAAGCTTTCTTT
NA,NA,TRBV6-1,TRBJ1-2,CASSEAGGYGYTF,TGTGCCAGCAGTGAAGCGGGGGGATATGGCTACACCTTC
NA,NA,TRBV2,TRBJ1-3,CASSETGNTIYF,TGTGCCAGCAGTGAAACAGGAAACACCATATATTTT
TRBD1,NA,TRBV25-1,TRBJ1-1,CASSVNDRGWTEAFF,TGTGCCAGCAGTGTAAACGACAGGGGATGGACTGAAGCTTTCTTT
TRBD1,NA,TRBV3-1/TRBV3-2,TRBJ1-6,CASSQVPTGVGIILSPLHF,TGTGCCAGCAGCCAAGTTCCGACAGGGGTTGGCATAATACTTTCACCCCTCCACTTT